Included here is one TCR beta chain sequence, with context. This record belongs to a study of blood T cell repertoires in COVID-19. Study in general: Donors in the United States, Italy and Spain gave samples during acute or convalescent COVID-19.

Individuals aged about 18 to 89 years were recruited from 24 US areas. Cohort 3 recovered donors had two negative PCRs, clearance, or symptom resolution. The CDR3 loop spans 15 amino acids. Trimming cost V 7 bases and J 0 bases, with 16 bases left between them. Germline CDR1 reads LNHDA; CDR2 reads SQIVND (reference sequence). Measured with immunoSEQ multiplex PCR; TCRdb has only the in-frame clones, and not every one. The sample holds under 350,000 clones; under 90% are singletons and the top ten take around 1.7%. Source material: PBMCs or T cells enriched from blood (not recorded which). The receptor's source is a woman in her 40s who had recovered from COVID-19. The V and J genes are TRBV19 and TRBJ2-7; possibly TRBD2 for D (5 bases). The CDR3 DNA sequence: TGTGCCAGTACCAAGGGAGCCACTAACTCCTACGAGCAGTACTTC. Protein product: CASTKGATNSYEQYF.